The text below deals with one TCR beta chain. Its antigen is not identified. The entry originates in a study of CD8 T cells in ankylosing spondylitis. Via MiXCR, TCRdb re-called the 5' RACE reads, giving one row per CDR3 protein. The sample has 150,000 to 200,000 distinct CDR3 sequences; 10% to 15% are singletons. Germline V gene lookup returns CDR1 SGHRS and CDR2 YFSETQ. The CDR3 is made up of 17 amino acids. V lost 3 bases, J lost 3 bases, and 21 bases lay in between. Study observations and caveats: Ankylosing spondylitis blood appeared to carry a characteristic TCR beta motif of roughly 8 highly homologous variants.

The chain carries TRBV5-1 and TRBJ1-1; possibly TRBD1 for D (5 bases). The specimen was blood, either unsorted or a sorted T cell fraction (not recorded which). The sequence was collected from a male donor with ankylosing spondylitis or in good health (not recorded which). The DNA for the CDR3 is TGCGCCAGCAGCTGGCTTGGGGCTCCAAGCGGCGACACTGAAGCTTTCTTT. It encodes CASSWLGAPSGDTEAFF. The full variable domain, with the rest looked up from reference TRBV5-1 and TRBJ1-1, is KAGVTQTPRYLIKTRGQQVTLSCSPISGHRSVSWYQQTPGQGLQFLFEYFSETQRNKGNFPGRFSGRQFSNSRSEMNVSTLELGDSALYLCASSWLGAPSGDTEAFFGQGTRLTVV.